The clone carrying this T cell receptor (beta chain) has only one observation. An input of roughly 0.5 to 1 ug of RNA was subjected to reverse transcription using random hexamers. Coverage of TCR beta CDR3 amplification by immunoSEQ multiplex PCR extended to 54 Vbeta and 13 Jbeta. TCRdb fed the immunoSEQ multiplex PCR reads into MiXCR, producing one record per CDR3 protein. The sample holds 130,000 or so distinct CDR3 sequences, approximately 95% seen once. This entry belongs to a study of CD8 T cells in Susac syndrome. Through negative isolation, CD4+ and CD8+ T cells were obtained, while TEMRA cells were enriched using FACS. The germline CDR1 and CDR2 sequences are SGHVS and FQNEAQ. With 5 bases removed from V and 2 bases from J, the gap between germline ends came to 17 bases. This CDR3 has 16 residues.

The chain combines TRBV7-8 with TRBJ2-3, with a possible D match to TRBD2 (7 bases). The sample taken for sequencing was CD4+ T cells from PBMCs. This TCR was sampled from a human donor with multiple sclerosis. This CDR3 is CASSPGEGRSTDTQYF. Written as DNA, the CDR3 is TGTGCCAGCAGCCCAGGGGAGGGGCGGTCCACAGATACGCAGTATTTT.